This T cell receptor gamma chain was identified during a study of Vδ1+ human thymocytes. With respect to this clone: Its antigen is as yet unknown.

This CDR3 comprises 13 residues. Germline V gives CDR1 EGSTGY, CDR2 YDSYTSSV. Losses at the gene ends were 4 bases for V and 9 bases for J; bases not matched to a gene: 12. Thymocytes were sorted as CD3+ TCRVdelta1+ TCRVdelta2- after alphabeta T cell depletion. Study-level findings and limits: TRD repertoires were essentially private, unlike widely shared TRG clonotypes. In the thymus, TRG and TRD repertoires looked highly polyclonal with Gaussian CDR3 lengths. Thymic delta-chain repertoires held roughly 20% Vdelta2 sequences and few Vdelta3, despite high sort purity.

Sequences come from RNA converted to cDNA by reverse transcription. The CDR3 regions were amplified by multiplex PCR from V-gene primers to a constant-region primer. TCRdb re-analyzed the multiplex PCR reads via CATT. Altogether 9,000 or so gamma-chain clones are present, roughly three fifths being singletons, with the ten largest covering 1.4%. This receptor was identified in a girl younger than two who had congenital heart surgery. Sequencing input: Vdelta1+ gamma-delta thymocytes from the thymus. As to subset: FACS-sorted CD3+ TCRalphabeta- TCRVdelta1+ TCRVdelta2- thymocytes. This rearrangement joins TRGV4 to TRGJ1 or TRGJ2. Because TCRdb records no J gene, it was assigned here through a match of the DNA to germline. The CDR3 sequence is CATWDSRYLKKLF. The CDR3 nucleotides read TGTGCCACCTGGGACTCGCGATACCTTAAGAAACTCTTT.